The clone carrying this TCR beta chain has just a few counts. Its antigen is currently unknown. The data stem from a study of T-cell memory formation after mild COVID-19. Findings and limits, study-wide: Certain responding clones were present in pre-infection memory, suggesting participation of cross-reactive memory.

MiXCR was run by TCRdb on the 5' RACE reads, yielding one entry per CDR3 protein. The sample has about 500,000 distinct CDR3 sequences, 20% seen once; the top ten hold around 13%. Trimming removed 6 bases at V and 6 bases at J, with 23 bases between. Germline CDR1 LGHDT, CDR2 YNNKEL (reference sequence). The CDR3 runs to 17 residues. The clonotype was recovered from an adult woman who had mild COVID-19 (a few samples of this study predate the infection). Cell type and time point are not known. The J gene is TRBJ2-2, the V gene TRBV3-1; D gene uncertain. Sequenced: PBMCs or a T cell subset sorted from them (not recorded which). CDR3 sequence reads: CASRLRLLSNEAGELFF. CDR3 DNA sequence: TGTGCCAGCAGGCTACGACTCCTAAGTAATGAGGCCGGGGAGCTGTTTTTT.